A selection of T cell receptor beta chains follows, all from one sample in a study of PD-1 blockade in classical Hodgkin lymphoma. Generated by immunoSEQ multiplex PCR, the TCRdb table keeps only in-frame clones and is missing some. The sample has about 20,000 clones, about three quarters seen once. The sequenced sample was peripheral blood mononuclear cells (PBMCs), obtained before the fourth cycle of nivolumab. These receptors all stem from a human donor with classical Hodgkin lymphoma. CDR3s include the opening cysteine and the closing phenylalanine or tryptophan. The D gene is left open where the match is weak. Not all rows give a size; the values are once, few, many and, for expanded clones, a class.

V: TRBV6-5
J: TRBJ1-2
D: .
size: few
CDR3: CASSYSIRGPNGYTF
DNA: TGTGCCAGCAGTTACTCGATTCGGGGTCCCAATGGCTACACCTTC

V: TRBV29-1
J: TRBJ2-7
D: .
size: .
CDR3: CSVEYRDEQYF
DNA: TGCAGCGTTGAATACAGGGACGAGCAGTACTTC

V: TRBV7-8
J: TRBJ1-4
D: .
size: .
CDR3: CASSLAARDEKLFF
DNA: TGTGCCAGCAGCTTAGCAGCCAGGGATGAAAAACTGTTTTTT

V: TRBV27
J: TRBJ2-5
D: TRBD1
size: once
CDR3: CASSLSGTGLWEQYF
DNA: TGTGCCAGCAGTTTATCGGGGACAGGGTTGTGGGAGCAGTACTTC

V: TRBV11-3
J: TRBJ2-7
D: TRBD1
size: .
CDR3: CASSKPGQGLYEQYF
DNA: TGTGCCAGCAGCAAACCGGGACAGGGGCTCTACGAGCAGTACTTC

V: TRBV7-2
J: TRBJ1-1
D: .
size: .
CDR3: CASSLAQATNTEAFF
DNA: TGTGCCAGCAGCTTAGCTCAGGCGACGAACACTGAAGCTTTCTTT

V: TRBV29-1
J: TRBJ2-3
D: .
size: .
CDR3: CSVDRPGTDTQYF
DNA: TGCAGCGTTGATCGGCCAGGCACAGATACGCAGTATTTT

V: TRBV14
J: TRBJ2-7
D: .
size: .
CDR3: CASSPLAGSYEQYF
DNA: TGTGCCAGCAGCCCCCTGGCCGGTTCCTACGAGCAGTACTTC

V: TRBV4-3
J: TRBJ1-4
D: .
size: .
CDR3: CASSQDGKGEEKLFF
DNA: TGCGCCAGCAGCCAAGATGGGAAGGGGGAGGAAAAACTGTTTTTT

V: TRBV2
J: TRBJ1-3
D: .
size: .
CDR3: CASRGRLSGNTIYF
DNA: TGTGCCAGCAGAGGACGTCTCTCTGGAAACACCATATATTTT

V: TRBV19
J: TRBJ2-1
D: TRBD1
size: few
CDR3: CASSPGTGAIEQFF
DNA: TGTGCCAGTAGTCCCGGGACAGGGGCTATTGAGCAGTTCTTC

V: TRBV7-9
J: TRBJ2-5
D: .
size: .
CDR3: CASRVGETQYF
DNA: TGTGCCAGCAGAGTTGGGGAGACCCAGTACTTC

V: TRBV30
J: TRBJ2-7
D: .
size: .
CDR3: CAWSVQRGSYEQYF
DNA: TGTGCCTGGAGTGTACAACGGGGATCCTACGAGCAGTACTTC

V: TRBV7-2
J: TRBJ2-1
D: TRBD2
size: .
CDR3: CASSFLAGDYNEQFF
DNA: TGTGCCAGCAGCTTCCTAGCGGGAGACTACAATGAGCAGTTCTTC

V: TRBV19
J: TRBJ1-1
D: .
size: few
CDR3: CASSISGNTEAFF
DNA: TGTGCCAGTAGTATTAGCGGGAACACTGAAGCTTTCTTT

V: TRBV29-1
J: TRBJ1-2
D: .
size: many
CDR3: CSVPTGDYGYTF
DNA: TGCAGCGTCCCGACAGGTGACTATGGCTACACCTTC

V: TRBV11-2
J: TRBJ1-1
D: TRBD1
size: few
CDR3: CASSSPPGGPTEAFF
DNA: TGTGCCAGCAGCTCACCCCCAGGGGGCCCAACTGAAGCTTTCTTT

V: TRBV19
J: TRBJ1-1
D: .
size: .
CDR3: CASSISTNTEAFF
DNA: TGTGCCAGTAGTATAAGTACGAACACTGAAGCTTTCTTT

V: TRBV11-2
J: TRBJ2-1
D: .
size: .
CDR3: CASSLGRGPGNEQFF
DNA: TGTGCCAGCAGCTTAGGGCGGGGGCCAGGCAATGAGCAGTTCTTC

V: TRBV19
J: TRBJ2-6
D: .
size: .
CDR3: CASSKGGVHRAGANVLTF
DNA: TGTGCCAGTAGTAAAGGGGGGGTCCACCGGGCTGGGGCCAACGTCCTGACTTTC

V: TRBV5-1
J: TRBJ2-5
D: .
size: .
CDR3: CASSPPDQETQYF
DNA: TGCGCCAGCAGCCCCCCCGATCAAGAGACCCAGTACTTC

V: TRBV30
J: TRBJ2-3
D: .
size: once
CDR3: CAWGGDTDTQYF
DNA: TGTGCCTGGGGCGGGGACACAGATACGCAGTATTTT

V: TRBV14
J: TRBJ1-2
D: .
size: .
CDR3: CASSHHLGRTGYTF
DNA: TGTGCCAGCAGCCACCACCTGGGGAGGACTGGCTACACCTTC

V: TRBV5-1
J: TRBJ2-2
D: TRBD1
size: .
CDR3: CASSLIAGGGGELFF
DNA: TGCGCCAGCAGCTTGATCGCAGGGGGCGGCGGGGAGCTGTTTTTT

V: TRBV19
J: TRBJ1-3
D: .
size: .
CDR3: CASSPKTGNTIYF
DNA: TGTGCCAGTAGTCCCAAGACCGGAAACACCATATATTTT

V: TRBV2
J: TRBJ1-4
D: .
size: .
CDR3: CASRPTATNEKLFF
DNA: TGTGCCAGCAGGCCGACAGCAACTAATGAAAAACTGTTTTTT

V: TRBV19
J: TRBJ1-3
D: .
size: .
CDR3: CASQETAAGNTIYF
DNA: TGTGCCAGCCAAGAGACGGCGGCGGGAAACACCATATATTTT

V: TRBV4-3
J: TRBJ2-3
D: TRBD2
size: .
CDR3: CASSQDPRLAGTDTQYF
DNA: TGCGCCAGCAGCCAAGACCCGAGACTAGCGGGCACAGATACGCAGTATTTT

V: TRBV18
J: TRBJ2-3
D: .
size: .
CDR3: CASSLRREDTQYF
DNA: TGTGCCAGCTCACTACGGAGGGAAGATACGCAGTATTTT

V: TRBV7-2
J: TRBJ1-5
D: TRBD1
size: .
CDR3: CASSSMGQGVSQPQHF
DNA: TGTGCCAGCAGCTCGATGGGACAGGGTGTCAGTCAGCCCCAGCATTTT

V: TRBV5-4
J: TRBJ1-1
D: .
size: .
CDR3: CASSPAFVPEAFF
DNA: TGTGCCAGCAGCCCCGCTTTTGTACCTGAAGCTTTCTTT

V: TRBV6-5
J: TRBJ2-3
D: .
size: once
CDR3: CASSYSGGAGTDTQYF
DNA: TGTGCCAGCAGTTACTCCGGGGGCGCAGGCACAGATACGCAGTATTTT

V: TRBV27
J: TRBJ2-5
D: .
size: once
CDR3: CASSLSWDSETQYF
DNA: TGTGCCAGCAGTTTATCGTGGGACTCGGAGACCCAGTACTTC

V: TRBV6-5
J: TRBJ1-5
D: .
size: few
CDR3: CASSYGQNQPQHF
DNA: TGTGCCAGCAGTTACGGCCAGAATCAGCCCCAGCATTTT

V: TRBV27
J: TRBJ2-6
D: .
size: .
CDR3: CASSLIRSGANVLTF
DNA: TGTGCCAGCAGTTTAATCCGCTCTGGGGCCAACGTCCTGACTTTC

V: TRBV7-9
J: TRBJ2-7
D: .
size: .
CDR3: CASRPPYEQYF
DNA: TGTGCCAGCAGACCCCCCTACGAGCAGTACTTC

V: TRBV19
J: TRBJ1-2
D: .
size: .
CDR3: CASSAQALGYTF
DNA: TGTGCCAGTAGTGCGCAAGCCTTGGGCTACACCTTC

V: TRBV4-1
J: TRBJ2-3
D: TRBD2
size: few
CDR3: CASSQVFERGGDTQYF
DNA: TGCGCCAGCAGCCAAGTGTTCGAGCGGGGAGGAGATACGCAGTATTTT

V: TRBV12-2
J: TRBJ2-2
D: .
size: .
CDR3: CASRRASGSSNTGELFF
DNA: TGTGCAAGTCGCCGGGCTAGCGGGAGTAGTAACACCGGGGAGCTGTTTTTT

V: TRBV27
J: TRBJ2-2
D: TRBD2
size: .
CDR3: CASSTAGTSEFTGELFF
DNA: TGTGCCAGCAGTACCGCCGGGACTAGCGAATTCACCGGGGAGCTGTTTTTT

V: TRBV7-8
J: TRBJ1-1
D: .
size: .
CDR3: CASSLGVTAPSTVEAFF
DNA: TGTGCCAGCAGCTTAGGGGTGACTGCGCCCTCGACAGTAGAAGCTTTCTTT

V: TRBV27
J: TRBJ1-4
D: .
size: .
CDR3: CASTGVNYEKLFF
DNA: TGTGCCAGCACGGGAGTAAACTATGAAAAACTGTTTTTT

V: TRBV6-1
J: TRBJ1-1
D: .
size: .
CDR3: CASSPARAPTEAFF
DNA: TGTGCCAGCAGCCCCGCCCGGGCGCCCACTGAAGCTTTCTTT

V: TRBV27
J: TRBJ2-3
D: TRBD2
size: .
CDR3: CASTFGRAADTQYF
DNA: TGTGCCAGCACCTTTGGGAGGGCGGCAGATACGCAGTATTTT

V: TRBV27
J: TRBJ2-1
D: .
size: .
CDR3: CASSLGGNPYNEQFF
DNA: TGTGCCAGCAGTTTAGGCGGGAACCCCTACAATGAGCAGTTCTTC

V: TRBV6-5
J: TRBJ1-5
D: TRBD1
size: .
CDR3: CASSRGTGLNQPQHF
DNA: TGTGCCAGCAGCCGTGGGACAGGACTAAATCAGCCCCAGCATTTT

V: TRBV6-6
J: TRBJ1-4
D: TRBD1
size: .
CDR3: CASGWTGTNEKLFF
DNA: TGTGCCAGCGGATGGACAGGAACTAATGAAAAACTGTTTTTT

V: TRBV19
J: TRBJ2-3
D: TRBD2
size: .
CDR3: CASSPLTSGGTDTQYF
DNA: TGTGCCAGTAGTCCACTGACTAGCGGGGGGACAGATACGCAGTATTTT

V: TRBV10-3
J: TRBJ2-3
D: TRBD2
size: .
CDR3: CAISELAGYTDTQYF
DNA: TGTGCCATCAGTGAACTAGCGGGTTACACAGATACGCAGTATTTT

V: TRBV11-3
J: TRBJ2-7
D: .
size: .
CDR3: CASSSSGSSYEQYF
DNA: TGTGCCAGCAGCTCAAGCGGAAGCTCCTACGAGCAGTACTTC